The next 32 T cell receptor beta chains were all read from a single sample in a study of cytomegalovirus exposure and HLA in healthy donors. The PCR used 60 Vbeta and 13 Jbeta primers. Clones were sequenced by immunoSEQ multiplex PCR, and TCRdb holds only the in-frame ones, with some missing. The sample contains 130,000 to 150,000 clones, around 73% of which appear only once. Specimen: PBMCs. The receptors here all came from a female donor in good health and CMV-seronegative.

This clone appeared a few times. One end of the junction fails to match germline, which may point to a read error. The CDR3 spells CASSQDEGTNEKLFF. Written as DNA, the CDR3 is TGCGCCAGCAGTCAAGATGAGGGTACTAATGAAAAACTGTTTTTT. The V gene is TRBV4-1, the J gene TRBJ1-4; the D is unclear. The germline gives CDR1 MGHRA, CDR2 YSYEKL. The CDR3 loop spans 15 amino acids.

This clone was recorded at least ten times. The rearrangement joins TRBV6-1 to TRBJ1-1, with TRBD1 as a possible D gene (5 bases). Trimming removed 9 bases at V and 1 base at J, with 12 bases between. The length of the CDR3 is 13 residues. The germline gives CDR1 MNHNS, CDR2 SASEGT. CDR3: CASTGGENTEAFF. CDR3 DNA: TGTGCCAGTACCGGGGGAGAGAACACTGAAGCTTTCTTT.

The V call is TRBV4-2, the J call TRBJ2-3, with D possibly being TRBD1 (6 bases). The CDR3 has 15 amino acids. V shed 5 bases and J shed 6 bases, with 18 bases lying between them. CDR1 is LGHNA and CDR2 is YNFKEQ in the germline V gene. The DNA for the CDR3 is TGTGCCAGCAGCAAACAAATACAGGGCGAGGATACGCAGTATTTT. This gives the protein CASSKQIQGEDTQYF.

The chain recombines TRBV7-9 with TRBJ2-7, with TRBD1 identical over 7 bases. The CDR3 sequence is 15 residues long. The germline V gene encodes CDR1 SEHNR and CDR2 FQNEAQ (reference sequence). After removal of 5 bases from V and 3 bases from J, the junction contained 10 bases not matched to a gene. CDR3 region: CASSPRDRKVYEQYF. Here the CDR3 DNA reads TGTGCCAGCAGCCCTCGGGACAGAAAAGTCTACGAGCAGTACTTC.

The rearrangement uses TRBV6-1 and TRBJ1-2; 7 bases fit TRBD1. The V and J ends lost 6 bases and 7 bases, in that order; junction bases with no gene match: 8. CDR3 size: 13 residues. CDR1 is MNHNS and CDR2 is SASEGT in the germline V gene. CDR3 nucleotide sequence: TGTGCCAGCAGCCTACAAGGGGGCTCTGGCTACACCTTC. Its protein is CASSLQGGSGYTF.

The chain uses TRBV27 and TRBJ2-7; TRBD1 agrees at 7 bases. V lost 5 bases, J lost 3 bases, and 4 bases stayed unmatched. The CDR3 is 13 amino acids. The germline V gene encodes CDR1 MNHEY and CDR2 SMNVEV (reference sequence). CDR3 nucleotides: TGTGCCAGCAGTATGGGACAGCGCTACGAGCAGTACTTC. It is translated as CASSMGQRYEQYF.

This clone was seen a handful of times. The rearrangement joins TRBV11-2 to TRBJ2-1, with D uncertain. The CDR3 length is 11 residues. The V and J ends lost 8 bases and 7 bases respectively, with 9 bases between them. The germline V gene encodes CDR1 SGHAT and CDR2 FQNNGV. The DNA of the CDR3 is TGTGCCAGCTCTCCGTTAAATGAGCAGTTCTTC. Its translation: CASSPLNEQFF.

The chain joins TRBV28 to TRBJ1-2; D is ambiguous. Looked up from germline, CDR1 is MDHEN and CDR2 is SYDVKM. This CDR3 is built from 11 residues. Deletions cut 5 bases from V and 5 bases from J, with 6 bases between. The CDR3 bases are TGTGCCAGCAGTGGGGAGTATGGCTACACCTTC. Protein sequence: CASSGEYGYTF.

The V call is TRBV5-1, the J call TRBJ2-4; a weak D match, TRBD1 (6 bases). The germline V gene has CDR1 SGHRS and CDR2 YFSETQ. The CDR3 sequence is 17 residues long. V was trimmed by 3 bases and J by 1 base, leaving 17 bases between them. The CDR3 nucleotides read TGCGCCAGCAGCTGGGGAACAGGGACCAATGCCAAAAACATTCAGTACTTC. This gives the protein CASSWGTGTNAKNIQYF. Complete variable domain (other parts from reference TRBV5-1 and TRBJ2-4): KAGVTQTPRYLIKTRGQQVTLSCSPISGHRSVSWYQQTPGQGLQFLFEYFSETQRNKGNFPGRFSGRQFSNSRSEMNVSTLELGDSALYLCASSWGTGTNAKNIQYFGAGTRLSVL.

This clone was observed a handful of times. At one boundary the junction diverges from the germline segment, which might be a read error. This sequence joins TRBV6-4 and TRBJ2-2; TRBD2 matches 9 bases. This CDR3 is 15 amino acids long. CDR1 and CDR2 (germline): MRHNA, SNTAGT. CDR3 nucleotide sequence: TGTGCCAGCAGAGACTCTAGCGGGGATGCAGGGGAGCTGTTTTTT. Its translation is CASRDSSGDAGELFF.

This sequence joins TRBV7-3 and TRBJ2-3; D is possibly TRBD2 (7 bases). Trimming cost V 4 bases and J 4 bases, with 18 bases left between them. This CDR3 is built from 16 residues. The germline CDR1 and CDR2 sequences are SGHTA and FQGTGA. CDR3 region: CASSWEGRGTSDTQYF. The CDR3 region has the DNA TGTGCCAGCAGCTGGGAGGGCAGGGGAACCTCAGATACGCAGTATTTT. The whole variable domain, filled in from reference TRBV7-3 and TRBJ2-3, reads GAGVSQTPSNKVTEKGKYVELRCDPISGHTALYWYRQSLGQGPEFLIYFQGTGAADDSGLPNDRFFAVRPEGSVSTLKIQRTERGDSAVYLCASSWEGRGTSDTQYFGPGTRLTVL.

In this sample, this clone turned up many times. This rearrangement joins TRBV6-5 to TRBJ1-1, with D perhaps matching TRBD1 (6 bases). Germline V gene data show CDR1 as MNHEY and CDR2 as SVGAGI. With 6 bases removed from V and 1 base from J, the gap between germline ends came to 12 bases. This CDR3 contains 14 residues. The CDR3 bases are TGTGCCAGCAGGAGGGGACAAGAGAACACTGAAGCTTTCTTT. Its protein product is CASRRGQENTEAFF.

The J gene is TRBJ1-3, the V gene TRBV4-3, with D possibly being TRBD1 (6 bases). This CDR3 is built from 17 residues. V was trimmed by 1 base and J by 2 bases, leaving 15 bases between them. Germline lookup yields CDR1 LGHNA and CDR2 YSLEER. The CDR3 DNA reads TGCGCCAGCAGCCAAGGTCTATCAGGGGTAACTGGAAACACCATATATTTT. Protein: CASSQGLSGVTGNTIYF.

CDR3 in DNA: TGTGCCAGCAGCGTTAACAGGGGATTGGAGGGCTACACCTTC. Its protein is CASSVNRGLEGYTF. This chain uses TRBV9 with TRBJ1-2; the match to TRBD1 covers 7 bases. V shed 2 bases and J 8 bases; nucleotides not matched to a gene: 9. Germline V gene lookup returns CDR1 SGDLS and CDR2 YYNGEE. The CDR3 totals 14 residues.

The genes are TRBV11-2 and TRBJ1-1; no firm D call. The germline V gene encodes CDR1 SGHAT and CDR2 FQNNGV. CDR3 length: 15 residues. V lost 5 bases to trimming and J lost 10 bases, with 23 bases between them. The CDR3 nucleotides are TGTGCCAGCAGCCCCGGCGGGTCGGGGTCCCGACTAGCTTTCTTT. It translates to CASSPGGSGSRLAFF. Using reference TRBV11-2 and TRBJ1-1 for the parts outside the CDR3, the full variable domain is EAGVAQSPRYKIIEKRQSVAFWCNPISGHATLYWYQQILGQGPKLLIQFQNNGVVDDSQLPKDRFSAERLKGVDSTLKIQPAKLEDSAVYLCASSPGGSGSRLAFFGQGTRLTVV.

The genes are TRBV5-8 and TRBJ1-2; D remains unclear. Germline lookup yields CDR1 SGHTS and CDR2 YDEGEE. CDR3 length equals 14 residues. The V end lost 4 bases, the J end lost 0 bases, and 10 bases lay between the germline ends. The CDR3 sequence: CASSMKRTNYGYTF. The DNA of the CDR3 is TGTGCCAGCAGCATGAAGAGAACTAACTATGGCTACACCTTC. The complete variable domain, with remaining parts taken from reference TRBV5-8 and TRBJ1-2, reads EAGVTQSPTHLIKTRGQQATLRCSPISGHTSVYWYQQALGLGLQFLLWYDEGEERNRGNFPPRFSGRQFPNYSSELNVNALELEDSALYLCASSMKRTNYGYTFGSGTRLTVV.

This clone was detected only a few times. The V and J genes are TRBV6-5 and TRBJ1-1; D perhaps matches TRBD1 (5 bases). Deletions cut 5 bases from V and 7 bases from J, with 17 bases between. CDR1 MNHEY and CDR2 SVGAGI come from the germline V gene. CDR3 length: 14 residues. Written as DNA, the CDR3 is TGTGCCAGCAGTGCCGGGTTGGGGCATGGTGAAGCTTTCTTT. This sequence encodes CASSAGLGHGEAFF.

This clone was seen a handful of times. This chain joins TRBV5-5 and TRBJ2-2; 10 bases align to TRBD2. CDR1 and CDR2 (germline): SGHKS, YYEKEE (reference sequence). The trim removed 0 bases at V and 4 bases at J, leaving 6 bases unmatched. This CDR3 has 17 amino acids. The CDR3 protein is CASSLAGVAGGTGELFF. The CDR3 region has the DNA TGTGCCAGCAGCTTGGCCGGGGTAGCGGGAGGCACCGGGGAGCTGTTTTTT.

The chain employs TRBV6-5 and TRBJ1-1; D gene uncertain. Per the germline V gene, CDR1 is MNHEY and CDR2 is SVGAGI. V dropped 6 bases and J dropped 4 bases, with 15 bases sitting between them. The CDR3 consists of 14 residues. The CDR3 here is CASSLEFEGTEAFF. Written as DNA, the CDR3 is TGTGCCAGCAGCCTGGAGTTTGAGGGCACTGAAGCTTTCTTT.

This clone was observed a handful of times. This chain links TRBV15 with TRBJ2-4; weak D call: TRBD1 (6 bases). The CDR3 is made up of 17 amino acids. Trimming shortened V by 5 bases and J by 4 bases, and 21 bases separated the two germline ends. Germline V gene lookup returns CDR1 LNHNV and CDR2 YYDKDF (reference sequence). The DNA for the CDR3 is TGTGCCACCAGCCCCCGGACAGCCTCGTCCCTTAAAAACATTCAGTACTTC. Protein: CATSPRTASSLKNIQYF.

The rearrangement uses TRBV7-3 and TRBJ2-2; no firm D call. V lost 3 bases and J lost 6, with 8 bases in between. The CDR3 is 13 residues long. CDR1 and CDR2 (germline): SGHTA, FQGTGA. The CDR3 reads CASSFFSPGELFF. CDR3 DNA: TGTGCCAGCAGCTTCTTTTCCCCCGGGGAGCTGTTTTTT.

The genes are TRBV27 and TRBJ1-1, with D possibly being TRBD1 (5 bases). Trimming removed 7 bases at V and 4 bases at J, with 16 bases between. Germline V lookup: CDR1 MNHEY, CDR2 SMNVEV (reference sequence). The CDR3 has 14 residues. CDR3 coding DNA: TGTGCCAGCAAGCCCCTCAGGGTAAGCACTGAAGCTTTCTTT. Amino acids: CASKPLRVSTEAFF.

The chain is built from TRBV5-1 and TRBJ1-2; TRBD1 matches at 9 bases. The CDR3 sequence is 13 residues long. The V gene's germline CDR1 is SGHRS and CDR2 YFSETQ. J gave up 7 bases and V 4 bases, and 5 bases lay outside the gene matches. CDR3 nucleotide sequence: TGCGCCAGCAGCCAAGACAGGGGGTTTGGCTACACCTTC. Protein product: CASSQDRGFGYTF.

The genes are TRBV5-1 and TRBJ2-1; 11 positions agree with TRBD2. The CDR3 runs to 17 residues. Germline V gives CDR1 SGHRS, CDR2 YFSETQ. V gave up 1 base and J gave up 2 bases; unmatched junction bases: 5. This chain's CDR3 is CASSLSPTSGTYNEQFF. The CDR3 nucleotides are TGCGCCAGCAGCTTGTCCCCGACTAGCGGGACCTACAATGAGCAGTTCTTC.

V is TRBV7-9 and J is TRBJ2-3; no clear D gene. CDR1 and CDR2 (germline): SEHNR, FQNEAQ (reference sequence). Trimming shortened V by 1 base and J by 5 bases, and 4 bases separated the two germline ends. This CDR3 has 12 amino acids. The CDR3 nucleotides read TGTGCCAGCAGCTTAGATATAGATACGCAGTATTTT. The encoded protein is CASSLDIDTQYF.

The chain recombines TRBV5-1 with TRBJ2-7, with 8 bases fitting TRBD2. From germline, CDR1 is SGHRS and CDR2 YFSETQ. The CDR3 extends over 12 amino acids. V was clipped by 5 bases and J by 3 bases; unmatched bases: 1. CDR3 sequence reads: CASRGLGYEQYF. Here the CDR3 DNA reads TGCGCCAGCAGGGGACTAGGCTACGAGCAGTACTTC.

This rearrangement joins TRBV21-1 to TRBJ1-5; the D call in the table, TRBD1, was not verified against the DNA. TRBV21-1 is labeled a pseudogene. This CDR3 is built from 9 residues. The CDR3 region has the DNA TGTGCCAGCAGCAGGCTCCAGCATTTT. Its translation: CASSRLQHF.

The CDR3 nucleotides are TGTGCCAGCAGTCCGGGACTAGCGGGGGGTTTTTCCAAAAACATTCAGTACTTC. Its protein is CASSPGLAGGFSKNIQYF. The chain combines TRBV28 with TRBJ2-4; the match to TRBD2 covers 15 bases. Germline values: CDR1 MDHEN, CDR2 SYDVKM. V lost 5 bases to trimming and J lost 2 bases; unmatched junction nucleotides: 7. CDR3 size: 18 residues.

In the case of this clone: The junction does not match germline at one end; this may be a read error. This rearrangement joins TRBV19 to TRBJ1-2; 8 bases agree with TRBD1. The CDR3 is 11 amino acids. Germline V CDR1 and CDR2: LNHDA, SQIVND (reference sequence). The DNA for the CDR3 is TGTGCCAGTAGTACAGGGGGCGGCTACCCCTTC. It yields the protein CASSTGGGYPF.

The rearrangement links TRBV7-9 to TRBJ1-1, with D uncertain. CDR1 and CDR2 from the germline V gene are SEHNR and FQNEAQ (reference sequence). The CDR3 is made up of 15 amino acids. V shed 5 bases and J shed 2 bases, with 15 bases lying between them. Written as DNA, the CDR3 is TGTGCCAGCAGCCGGGTGGCAGGACTTAACACTGAAGCTTTCTTT. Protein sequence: CASSRVAGLNTEAFF.

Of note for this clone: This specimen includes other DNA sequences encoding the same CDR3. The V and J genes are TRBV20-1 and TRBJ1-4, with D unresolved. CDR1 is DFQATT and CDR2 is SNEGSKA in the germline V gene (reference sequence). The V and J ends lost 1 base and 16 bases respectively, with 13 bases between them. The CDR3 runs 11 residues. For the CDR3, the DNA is TGCAGTGCTAGAGGGGAGGCAGACCCGTTTTTT. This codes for CSARGEADPFF.

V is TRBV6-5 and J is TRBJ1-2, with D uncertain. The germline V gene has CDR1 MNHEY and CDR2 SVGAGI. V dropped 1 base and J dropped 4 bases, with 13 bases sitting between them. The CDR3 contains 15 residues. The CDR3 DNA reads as TGTGCCAGCAGTTACTTCCGGGAGGTCCGCTATGGCTACACCTTC. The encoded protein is CASSYFREVRYGYTF.